Below are 6 T cell receptor beta chains sequenced from a single sample in a study of shared clonotypes between healthy human individuals. Profiling relied on immunoSEQ multiplex PCR, and the TCRdb table lists in-frame clones only, not all of them. Among roughly 2 million clones listed, approximately 96% were seen once. Input material: naive CD4+ T cells sorted from blood. Subset given: CD45RA+ positively selected. Receptors were obtained from a man aged 18 to 29 in good health.

The chain carries TRBV2 and TRBJ2-3; TRBD2 matches 7 bases. Germline CDR1 is SNHLY and CDR2 is FYNNEI. Trimming removed 4 bases from V and 6 bases from J; junction bases left unmatched: 10. The CDR3 loop spans 15 amino acids. CDR3 DNA: TGTGCCAGCAGTGGATCAGCGGGGCCTTTGGATACGCAGTATTTT. It codes for CASSGSAGPLDTQYF.

The V call is TRBV11-2, the J call TRBJ2-1; possibly TRBD1 or TRBD2 for D (5 bases each). V shed 1 base and J shed 5 bases, with 9 bases lying between them. The CDR3 runs to 14 residues. Germline V gene sequence: CDR1 SGHAT, CDR2 FQNNGV. The CDR3 spells CASSLVGPNNEQFF. DNA for the CDR3: TGTGCCAGCAGCTTAGTGGGACCGAACAATGAGCAGTTCTTC.

The rearrangement uses TRBV6-5 and TRBJ2-7, with D possibly matching TRBD1 (5 bases). Germline-derived CDR1 and CDR2 are MNHEY and SVGAGI. Trimming removed 7 bases from V and 4 bases from J, with 14 bases in between. This CDR3 is built from 13 residues. In nucleotides, the CDR3 is TGTGCCAGCACCGAAGGACACCCGTACGAGCAGTACTTC. It yields the protein CASTEGHPYEQYF.

This clone turned up a few times. This sample also contains other DNA sequences that code for the same CDR3. The CDR3 coding sequence is TGTGCCAGCAGCTTGACAGCAACTAATGAAAAACTGTTTTTT. It specifies CASSLTATNEKLFF. The chain recombines TRBV7-9 with TRBJ1-4; a weak D match, TRBD1 (5 bases). Germline V gene sequence: CDR1 SEHNR, CDR2 FQNEAQ (reference sequence). V gave up 3 bases and J gave up 0 bases, with 5 bases separating them. This CDR3 region has 14 residues.

The chain couples TRBV30 to TRBJ1-2, with no clear D. Germline CDR1 and CDR2: GTSNPN and SVGIG (reference sequence). The ends were cut back, 0 bases at V and 6 bases at J, with 14 bases in the middle. This CDR3 has 14 residues. The CDR3 loop is CAWSVRKTHHGYTF. In DNA, the CDR3 is TGTGCCTGGAGTGTACGTAAGACTCACCATGGCTACACCTTC.

The chain's CDR3 is CASSEVGRYSNQPQHF. In DNA form, the CDR3 reads TGTGCCAGCAGTGAAGTTGGACGGTATAGCAATCAGCCCCAGCATTTT. The chain joins TRBV2 to TRBJ1-5, with D uncertain. Trimming removed 1 base from V and 0 bases from J, with 10 bases in between. Germline loops: CDR1 SNHLY, CDR2 FYNNEI. This CDR3 contains 16 residues.